This record covers a single T cell receptor beta chain. Antigen specificity is unknown. Diagnosis rested on symptoms, serum thyroxine and TRAb, thyroid ultrasound, and orbital computed tomography. The source of the sample is a study of T cells in Graves' hyperthyroidism and ophthalmopathy. TCR beta CDR3 regions were amplified from RNA transcripts. Researchers ran a first-round RT-PCR on the TCR CDR3 using the HTBI primer set. TCRdb independently ran MiXCR on the multiplex PCR reads; one entry per CDR3 protein. The data show under 700,000 distinct CDR3 sequences, approximately 44% seen once. The ends were cut back, 6 bases at V and 0 bases at J, with 15 bases in the middle. Germline V gives CDR1 SQVTM, CDR2 ANQGSEA. The CDR3 sequence is 14 residues long. Study-level findings and limits: Blood also carried most thyroid clonotypes expanded above 0.001. A model using 13 V-J features told ophthalmopathy apart from stable hyperthyroidism.

The clonotype comes from a young woman with Graves' hyperthyroidism. The chain couples TRBV29-1 to TRBJ2-7; maybe TRBD1 (5 bases). What was sequenced was peripheral blood or thyroid tissue (not recorded which). The CDR3 region has the DNA TGCAGCGTCTCCTTGGACATATCCTCCTACGAGCAGTACTTC. Its translation is CSVSLDISSYEQYF.